This TCR beta chain was recovered during a study of blood T cell repertoires in COVID-19 (dated by TCRdb to 2018 to 2021). As for the study more broadly: The collaborator samples originated in the United States, Italy and Spain and spanned the acute and convalescent phases of COVID-19. The material from the prospective study consisted of cDNA or gDNA derived from T cells, B-cell-depleted T cells, or PBMCs. Subjects who had been exposed to COVID-19, were actively infected with it, or had recovered from it provided the deeply sampled blood TCRbeta repertoires that made up the dataset. The repertoires were released in a freely available public database intended as a resource for research on the immune response to SARS-CoV-2. Samples came from the ongoing ImmuneRACE study (first 160 participants) plus 1,254 subjects from 6 global collaborators. A de-identified subject ID, COVID-19 status, age in years and sex were almost always included in the sample metadata. HLA class I and class II types, where available, came from metadata supplied by the sample provider rather than from assay-based typing. Here is what the overall study found, with its caveats: The quantity of clinical and demographic metadata differed by source and by participant and was supplied without curation.

TCRbeta CDR3 regions were amplified from genomic DNA using the immunoSEQ Assay, a bias-controlled multiplex PCR. As for the original processing: The number of nucleated cells in each sample was estimated by amplification of reference gene primers within the assay. To quantify the absolute abundance of each unique TCRbeta CDR3 rearrangement, sequence reads were collapsed and filtered. For each sample, productive Simpson clonality was calculated as the square root of Simpson's diversity index across productive rearrangements. TCRdb carries this immuneACCESS record with in-frame sequences only. Its versions omit some clonotypes, under half of them owing to an unresolved V gene in the studies checked, with the rest unexplained. D and trimming come from the DNA, and the V and J calls and clone size come from that table. Recorded for this sample are 300,000 or so clones; around 90% of them occurred a single time. The ten biggest clones cover approximately 6.5% of the sample.

With regard to this clone: What this receptor recognizes is not known. There are no base qualities to consult, and no much larger clone falls within one base.

A second Seattle source provided samples from volunteer blood donors who had recovered from COVID-19. Collaborating institutions collected whole blood in K2EDTA tubes following their own protocols. For TCRbeta analysis, collaborators shipped samples as frozen whole blood, isolated PBMCs, or DNA extracted from either of those sample types. Per the germline V gene (reference sequence), MNHEY is the CDR1 and SMNVEV is the CDR2. The cysteine opens and the phenylalanine closes a CDR3 of 14 amino acids. Only the CDR3 DNA is retained, 42 bases long and in frame from the first base. For this chain, trimming is 5 bases at the V end and 5 bases at the J end, and the number of junction bases without a gene match is 5.

This sequence originates from a man younger than 30 who had recovered from COVID-19. The rearrangement combines TRBV27 with TRBJ1-5; 8 bases in between match TRBD1. Sequencing was done on a sample of peripheral blood. The CDR3 region: CASSAGTGYQPQHF. The DNA sequence is TGTGCCAGCAGTGCCGGGACAGGTTATCAGCCCCAGCATTTT.